A selection of T cell receptor beta chains follows, all from one sample in a study of cytomegalovirus exposure and HLA in healthy donors. TCRdb's copy holds only in-frame clones and misses some; the assay was immunoSEQ multiplex PCR. The sample has under 200,000 clones, 75% to 85% seen once. Source material: PBMCs. The receptors were gathered from a woman aged 45-59 years in good health and CMV-seronegative. CDR3s include the opening cysteine and the closing phenylalanine or tryptophan. D genes are given only for firm matches. The size of a clone is reported for some rows only, either as once, few or many, or as a class for expanded clones.

TRBV9	.	14	TRBJ1-2	once	TGTGCCAGCAGCGTAGGCGGCAGCAACTATGGCTACACCTTC	CASSVGGSNYGYTF
TRBV7-8	TRBD2	16	TRBJ2-7	once	TGTGCCAGCAGCTTAGCGCTCGAGACTAGCGCATACGAGCAGTACTTC	CASSLALETSAYEQYF
TRBV4-1	.	14	TRBJ1-2	.	TGCGCCAGCAGCCAACCCCAGGGGAAGAGGGGCTACACCTTC	CASSQPQGKRGYTF
TRBV30	.	15	TRBJ1-5	.	TGTGCCTGGAGTGTAAGCCACAGTAGCAATCAGCCCCAGCATTTT	CAWSVSHSSNQPQHF
TRBV10-3	.	14	TRBJ1-1	.	TGTGCCATCAGTGAGAACAGGGCTTCCACTGAAGCTTTCTTT	CAISENRASTEAFF
TRBV4-2	TRBD1	15	TRBJ2-7	.	TGTGCCAGCAGCCAAGGGACAGGGCAACCCTACGAGCAGTACTTC	CASSQGTGQPYEQYF
TRBV6-1	TRBD1	12	TRBJ1-1	.	TGTGCCAGCAGATCCTACAGGGGTGAAGCTTTCTTT	CASRSYRGEAFF
TRBV6-5	TRBD2	13	TRBJ2-7	.	TGTGCCAGCAGTCTAGCGGTTCGGGACGAGCAGTACTTC	CASSLAVRDEQYF
TRBV7-2	TRBD2	14	TRBJ2-7	.	TGTGCCAGCAGCAAAAGCGGGGGGGCATTCGAGCAGTACTTC	CASSKSGGAFEQYF
TRBV7-2	.	15	TRBJ2-2	.	TGTGCCAGCAGCTTTCGAGTTACGAACACCGGGGAGCTGTTTTTT	CASSFRVTNTGELFF
TRBV19	TRBD1	15	TRBJ1-5	few	TGTGCCAGTAGCCCCGGGACAGGTGAGAATCAGCCCCAGCATTTT	CASSPGTGENQPQHF
TRBV29-1	TRBD1	14	TRBJ2-3	.	TGCAGCGTTGAAGATAAGGGGGCAACAGATACGCAGTATTTT	CSVEDKGATDTQYF
TRBV4-3	TRBD1	16	TRBJ1-2	.	TGCGCCAGCAGCCAAGACGGGACAGGGGTTAACTATGGCTACACCTTC	CASSQDGTGVNYGYTF
TRBV15	.	14	TRBJ2-4	.	TGTGCCACCAGCAGAGATGGAGGACGAAACATTCAGTACTTC	CATSRDGGRNIQYF
TRBV7-6	TRBD1	15	TRBJ1-2	.	TGTGCCAGCAGCTTAGAACAGGGGGTACGCGAAGGCTACACCTTC	CASSLEQGVREGYTF
TRBV4-1	.	14	TRBJ2-7	.	TGCGCCAGCAGCCAAGATACGGGATCCTACGAGCAGTACTTC	CASSQDTGSYEQYF
TRBV7-2	.	14	TRBJ1-6	few	TGTGCCAGCAGCCTAGGGATTGGCGGTTCACCCCTCCACTTT	CASSLGIGGSPLHF
TRBV9	TRBD2	18	TRBJ2-2	.	TGTGCCAGCTCGTCGCGGCGGGGGGCTTACCCCAACACCGGGGAGCTGTTTTTT	CASSSRRGAYPNTGELFF
TRBV28	.	12	TRBJ1-5	.	TGTGCCAGCACCACGTCGGATCAGCCCCAGCATTTT	CASTTSDQPQHF
TRBV4-3	TRBD1	16	TRBJ1-1	.	TGCGCCAGCAGCCAAGAGACAGGGGGCTTGAACACTGAAGCTTTCTTT	CASSQETGGLNTEAFF
TRBV30	TRBD2	15	TRBJ2-7	.	TGTGCCTGGAGGAGAGCGGGAGGTGGGGCCTACGAGCAGTACTTC	CAWRRAGGGAYEQYF
TRBV11-3	TRBD1	19	TRBJ1-6	.	TGTGCCAGCAGCCCCTGGAGGGGGCGACGATTCCCCTATAATTCACCCCTCCACTTT	CASSPWRGRRFPYNSPLHF
TRBV6-6	.	14	TRBJ2-2	.	TGTGCCAGCAGTTGGGCAGGCGACACCGGGGAGCTGTTTTTT	CASSWAGDTGELFF
TRBV9	.	13	TRBJ1-1	.	TGTGCCAGCAGCGCGGGGGGGGGATATGAAGCTTTCTTT	CASSAGGGYEAFF
TRBV2	.	11	TRBJ2-7	.	TGTGCCAGCAGGTCAGGGTACGAGCAGTACTTC	CASRSGYEQYF
TRBV4-2	TRBD1	15	TRBJ1-5	.	TGTGCCAGCAGCCAAGTCGGGACAGGGAATCAGCCCCAGCATTTT	CASSQVGTGNQPQHF
TRBV13	.	14	TRBJ2-7	.	TGTGCCAGCAGTCCCACCTCCCTCGGTTACGAGCAGTACTTC	CASSPTSLGYEQYF
TRBV5-6	TRBD1	14	TRBJ2-7	.	TGTGCCAGCAGCAACAGGGGGCCGTACGACGAGCAGTACTTC	CASSNRGPYDEQYF
TRBV7-9	TRBD2	15	TRBJ2-2	.	TGTTCCAGCAGCTTTGGACTAGCGGGCACCGGGGAGTTGTTTTTT	CSSSFGLAGTGELFF
TRBV11-2	.	12	TRBJ2-7	.	TGTGCCAGCAGCTTATTTTCCGTCGAGCAGTACTTC	CASSLFSVEQYF
TRBV2	TRBD1	16	TRBJ2-1	once	TGTGCCAGCAGTAAGTATGGACAGGGAACCTACAATGAGCAGTTCTTC	CASSKYGQGTYNEQFF
TRBV19	TRBD1	14	TRBJ1-6	.	TGTGCCAGTAGTACCGGACAGGTTAATTCACCCCTCCACTTT	CASSTGQVNSPLHF
TRBV28	TRBD1	15	TRBJ1-1	.	TGTGCCAGCAGTTTGACAGGGGGCCCCAACACTGAAGCTTTCTTT	CASSLTGGPNTEAFF
TRBV19	.	13	TRBJ1-3	.	TGTGCCAGTAGTGCCCAGGGTCGCGACACCATATATTTT	CASSAQGRDTIYF
TRBV18	TRBD1	14	TRBJ2-7	.	TGTGCCAGCTCACCCACGGACAGGGCGGGGGAGCAGTACTTC	CASSPTDRAGEQYF
TRBV7-9	.	14	TRBJ1-1	.	TGTGCCAGCAGCTTACAGGAGGCGAACACTGAAGCTTTCTTT	CASSLQEANTEAFF
TRBV30	TRBD2	15	TRBJ2-1	.	TGTGCCTGGAGTGTACTAGCGGGAGGGTTCAATGAGCAGTTCTTC	CAWSVLAGGFNEQFF
TRBV29-1	.	12	TRBJ1-1	few	TGCAGCGTCCGCCGGGGGAACACTGAAGCTTTCTTT	CSVRRGNTEAFF
TRBV6-5	TRBD1	14	TRBJ1-6	.	TGTGCCAGCAGACCGGGACAGCCGAATTCACCCCTCCACTTT	CASRPGQPNSPLHF
TRBV7-9	.	15	TRBJ2-3	.	TGTGCCAGCAGCCTGGCGGGCGGGGCGGCTGATACGCAGTATTTT	CASSLAGGAADTQYF
TRBV6-6	TRBD1	15	TRBJ1-4	.	TGTGCCAGCACCCATGGGGACAGAACTAATGAAAAACTGTTTTTT	CASTHGDRTNEKLFF
TRBV7-2	TRBD1	13	TRBJ1-2	.	TGTGCCAGCAGCAGGGGACAGGGATATGGCTACACCTTC	CASSRGQGYGYTF